This is a list of T cell receptor beta chains from one sample in a study of T cell responses to AZD1222 COVID-19 vaccine. Here immunoSEQ multiplex PCR was the method, and the copy in TCRdb shows in-frame clones only, minus some. The sample has roughly 120,000 clones; around 88% are singletons. The sample in question was peripheral blood, obtained on day 0 of AZD1222 vaccination. The receptors shown here come from an adult in good health. Both conserved end residues are part of each CDR3. Clone sizes are given selectively: once, few, many, or a class where the clone is expanded.

TRBJ1-2,TRBV30,NA,CAWSRGQNYGYTF
TRBJ2-7,TRBV19,NA,CATKKGSDNEQYF
TRBJ1-5,TRBV5-5,NA,CASSLEEGQPQHF
TRBJ1-2,TRBV19,once,CANLTLTSYGYTF
TRBJ2-1,TRBV7-9,NA,CASSSLGDQNEQFF
TRBJ2-2,TRBV6-4,NA,CASSDSPGDNTGELFF
TRBJ2-1,TRBV9,NA,CASSPHPGASYEQFF
TRBJ2-1,TRBV5-4,NA,CASSLSPGTDNEQFF
TRBJ1-1,TRBV7-9,NA,CASSLVRPNTEAFF
TRBJ2-2,TRBV9,NA,CASSVDGTGGIGELFF
TRBJ1-5,TRBV20-1,NA,CSASRTDDQPQHF
TRBJ1-3,TRBV5-4,NA,CASSRGQGSGNTIYF
TRBJ1-5,TRBV11-2,once,CASSLGGNLNQPQHF
TRBJ1-6,TRBV6-5,NA,CASSYWSGRGNSPLHF
TRBJ2-1,TRBV4-1,NA,CASSQEGGLAGRGQFF
TRBJ1-2,TRBV6-6,NA,CASSFFSGQGASGYTF
TRBJ2-7,TRBV18,few,CASSPSSAGGSYEQYF
TRBJ2-2,TRBV5-1,NA,CASSLDRRTNTGELFF
TRBJ1-1,TRBV7-3,NA,CASSPDRETEAFF
TRBJ2-1,TRBV29-1,NA,CSDPIRAYNEQFF
TRBJ2-7,TRBV18,NA,CASSPKSGGSRGEQYF
TRBJ1-2,TRBV5-1,NA,CASSLRDTQAGGYTF
TRBJ1-2,TRBV6-4,NA,CASTQTDNYGYTF
TRBJ1-3,TRBV19,few,CASIQDTGSGNTIYF
TRBJ2-3,TRBV7-9,once,CASQMRGISTDTQYF
TRBJ2-5,TRBV27,NA,CASSLKRLGGETQYF
TRBJ1-4,TRBV6-2/TRBV6-3,NA,CASSSQFVFNEKLFF
TRBJ2-7,TRBV29-1,NA,CSVEEVGQVYEQYF
TRBJ1-5,TRBV5-5,NA,CASSGGASGEPQHF
TRBJ2-7,TRBV3-1/TRBV3-2,NA,CASSQVSGDTQYF
TRBJ1-2,TRBV24-1,NA,CATSDSWDYGYTF
TRBJ1-5,TRBV6-2/TRBV6-3,NA,CASSPGVGNQPQHF
TRBJ1-4,TRBV5-1,NA,CASSTGQVLEKLFF
TRBJ2-2,TRBV5-1,NA,CASTPDRRTGELFF
TRBJ2-3,TRBV6-5,few,CASSPLRTSTDTQYF
TRBJ2-7,TRBV5-1,NA,CASSLEQGYYEQYF
TRBJ1-4,TRBV4-1,NA,CASSQDSGTRRLFF
TRBJ1-1,TRBV25-1,NA,CASSGATGNNWQAFF
TRBJ1-1,TRBV11-2,NA,CASSLDVTNTEAFF
TRBJ2-3,TRBV2,NA,CASSEGGRADTQYF
TRBJ1-1,TRBV14,NA,CASSQERGLDRGGAFF
TRBJ2-7,TRBV20-1,NA,CSAGGPYEQYF
TRBJ2-7,TRBV3-1/TRBV3-2,NA,CASSQAERGERQYF
TRBJ1-1,TRBV29-1,NA,CSVAPRQGVTEAFF
TRBJ2-1,TRBV30,NA,CAWSVPTSSVNEQFF
TRBJ2-1,TRBV4-1,once,CASSQVVLAGGSDEQFF
TRBJ1-2,TRBV28,NA,CASSLILAGYTF
TRBJ2-3,TRBV3-1/TRBV3-2,NA,CASSQPGLAGKGTDTQYF
TRBJ1-2,TRBV5-1,NA,CASSLSNSRYGYTF
TRBJ2-1,TRBV5-1,NA,CASSLAATSPYNEQFF
TRBJ2-1,TRBV12-3/TRBV12-4,NA,CASSLVSGSEQFF
TRBJ1-1,TRBV11-2,NA,CASSFSRTGPNTEAFF
TRBJ1-2,TRBV7-2,NA,CASSSQPQYYGYTF
TRBJ1-5,TRBV5-5,NA,CASSLVGGIGNQPQHF
TRBJ2-3,TRBV9,NA,CASSVGVGTDTQYF